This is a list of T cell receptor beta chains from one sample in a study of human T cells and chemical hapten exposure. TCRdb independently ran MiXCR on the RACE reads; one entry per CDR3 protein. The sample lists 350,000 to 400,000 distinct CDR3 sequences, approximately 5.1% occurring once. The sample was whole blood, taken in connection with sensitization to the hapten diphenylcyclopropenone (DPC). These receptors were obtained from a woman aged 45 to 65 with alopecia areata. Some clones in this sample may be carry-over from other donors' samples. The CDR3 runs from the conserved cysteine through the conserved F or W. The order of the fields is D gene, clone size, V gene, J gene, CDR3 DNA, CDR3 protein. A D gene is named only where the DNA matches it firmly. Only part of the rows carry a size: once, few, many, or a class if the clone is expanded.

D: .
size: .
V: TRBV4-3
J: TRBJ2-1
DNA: TGCGCCAGCAGCCAAGAAACCGGGGCTAGCGCCTACAATGAGCAGTTCTTC
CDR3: CASSQETGASAYNEQFF

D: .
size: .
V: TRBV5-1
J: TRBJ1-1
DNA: TGCGCCAGCAGCTTGTACGTGGGAGCCACTGAAGCTTTCTTT
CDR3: CASSLYVGATEAFF

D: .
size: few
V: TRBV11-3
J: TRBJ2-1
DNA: TGTGCCAGCAGCTCCCAGTATAATGAGCAGTTCTTC
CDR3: CASSSQYNEQFF

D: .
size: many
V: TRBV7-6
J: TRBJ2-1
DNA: TGTGCCAGCAGCTCCATTCTAGGGTCCAATGAGCAGTTCTTC
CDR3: CASSSILGSNEQFF

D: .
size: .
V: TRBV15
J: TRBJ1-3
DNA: TGTGCCACCAGCAGAGATCCGGCCTCCTCTGGAAACACCATATATTTT
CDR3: CATSRDPASSGNTIYF

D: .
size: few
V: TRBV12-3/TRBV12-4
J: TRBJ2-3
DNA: TGTGCCAGCAGTTGGGAGTTGCGCACAGATACGCAGTATTTT
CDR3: CASSWELRTDTQYF

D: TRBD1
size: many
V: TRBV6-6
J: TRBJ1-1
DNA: TGTGCCAGCAGTTACCAGGGGGGCACTGAAGCTTTCTTT
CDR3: CASSYQGGTEAFF

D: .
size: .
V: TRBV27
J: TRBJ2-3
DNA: TGTGCCAGCAGTTTCCTTTCCGCAGCGCAAACTAGCACAGATACGCAGTATTTT
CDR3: CASSFLSAAQTSTDTQYF

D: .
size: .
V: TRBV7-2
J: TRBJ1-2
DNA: TGTGCCAGCAGCATGCCGGATCGGGATGGCTACACCTTC
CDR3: CASSMPDRDGYTF

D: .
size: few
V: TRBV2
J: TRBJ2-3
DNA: TGTGCCGTTGGAGCGGTCAGGGCAGATACGCAGTATTTT
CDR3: CAVGAVRADTQYF

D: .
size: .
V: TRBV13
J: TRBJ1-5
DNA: TGTGCCAGCAGCTTAGGAGGGTCGGGCAATCAGCCCCAGCATTTT
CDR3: CASSLGGSGNQPQHF

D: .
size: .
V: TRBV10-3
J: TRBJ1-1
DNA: TGTGCCATCAGTGAGTCGAATGACAGTTCTGAAGCTTTCTTT
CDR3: CAISESNDSSEAFF

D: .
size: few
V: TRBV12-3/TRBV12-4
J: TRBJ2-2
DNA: TGTGCCAGCAGTTTGTTGGGGAACACCGGGGAGCTGTTTTTT
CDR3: CASSLLGNTGELFF

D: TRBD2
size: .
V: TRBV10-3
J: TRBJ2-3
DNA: TGTGCCATCAGGGGGACTAGCGGGACAGATACGCAGTATTTT
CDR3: CAIRGTSGTDTQYF

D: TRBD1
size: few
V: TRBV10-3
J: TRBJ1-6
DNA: TGTGCCATCAGTACAACAGGGGAATCAAGGCCCCTCCACTTT
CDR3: CAISTTGESRPLHF

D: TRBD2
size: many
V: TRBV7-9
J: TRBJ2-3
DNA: TGTGCCAGCAGGGGGGGAGCGGGAAAAGATACGCAGTATTTT
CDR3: CASRGGAGKDTQYF

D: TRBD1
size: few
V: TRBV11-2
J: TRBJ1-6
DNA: TGTGCCAGCAGCTCCCAGGGGGGAACTAATTCACCCCTCCACTTT
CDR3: CASSSQGGTNSPLHF

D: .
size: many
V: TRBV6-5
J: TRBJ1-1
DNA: TGTGCCAGCAGTTATAACGGGATGAACACTGAAGCTTTCTTT
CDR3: CASSYNGMNTEAFF

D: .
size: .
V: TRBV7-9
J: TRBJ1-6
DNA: TGTGCCAGCAGACCCGGTCCCAAGGAGTTTAGCTCCTATAATTCACCCCTCCACTTT
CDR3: CASRPGPKEFSSYNSPLHF

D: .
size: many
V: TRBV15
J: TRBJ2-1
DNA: TGTGCCACCAGCACCGGGAGAAGTGCGCCCTACAATGAGCAGTTCTTC
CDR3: CATSTGRSAPYNEQFF

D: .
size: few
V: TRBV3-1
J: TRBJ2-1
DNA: TGTGCCAGCAGCCAAAATAACATCAATGAGCAGTTCTTC
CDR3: CASSQNNINEQFF

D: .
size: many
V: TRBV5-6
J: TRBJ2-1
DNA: TGTGCCAGCAGCTTCATCGGTAAGGCTGGCAATGAGCAGTTCTTC
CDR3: CASSFIGKAGNEQFF

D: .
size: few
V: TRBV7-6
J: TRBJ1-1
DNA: TGTGCCAGCAGCTTAGCTGACGGTGGGTATGAAGCTTTCTTT
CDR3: CASSLADGGYEAFF

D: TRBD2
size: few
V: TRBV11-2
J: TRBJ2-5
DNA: TGTGCCAGCAGCTCCCTAGTAGCGGGAGTTGAGACCCAGTACTTC
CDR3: CASSSLVAGVETQYF

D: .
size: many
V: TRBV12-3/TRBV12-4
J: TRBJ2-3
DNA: TGTGCCAGCAGTCATGGCTCCAACCCAGATACGCAGTATTTT
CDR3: CASSHGSNPDTQYF

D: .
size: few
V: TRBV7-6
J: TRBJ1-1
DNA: TGTGCCAGCAGCACCAAGCTTGCGGGCGACACTGAAGCTTTCTTT
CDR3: CASSTKLAGDTEAFF

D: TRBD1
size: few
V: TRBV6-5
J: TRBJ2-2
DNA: TGTGCCAGCCGAGACCGACAGGGGGCCGGGGAGCTGTTTTTT
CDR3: CASRDRQGAGELFF

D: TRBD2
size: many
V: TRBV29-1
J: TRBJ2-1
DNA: TGCAGCGTGGCCGGGACTAGCTCCTACAATGAGCAGTTCTTC
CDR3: CSVAGTSSYNEQFF

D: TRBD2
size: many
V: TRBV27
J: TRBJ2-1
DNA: TGTGCCAGCAGTTTCGGGGGGTCGTACAATGAGCAGTTCTTC
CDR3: CASSFGGSYNEQFF

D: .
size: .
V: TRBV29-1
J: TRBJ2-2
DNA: TGCAGCGTTGTTCGTAACACCGGGGAGCTGTTTTTT
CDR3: CSVVRNTGELFF

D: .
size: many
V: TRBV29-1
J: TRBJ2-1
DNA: TGCAGCGTTGAACCGCCGGGGTATCCCTACAATGAGCAGTTCTTC
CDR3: CSVEPPGYPYNEQFF

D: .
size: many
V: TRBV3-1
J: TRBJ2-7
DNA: TGTGCCAGCAGCCGTTCCCTTGAGTACGAGCAGTACTTC
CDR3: CASSRSLEYEQYF

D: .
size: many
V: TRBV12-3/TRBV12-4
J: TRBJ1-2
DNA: TGTGCCAGCAGTTTAAATCCATTCTATGGCTACACCTTC
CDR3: CASSLNPFYGYTF

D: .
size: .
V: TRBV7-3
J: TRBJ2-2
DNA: TGTGCGACCGGGGACACCGGGGAGCTGTTTTTT
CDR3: CATGDTGELFF

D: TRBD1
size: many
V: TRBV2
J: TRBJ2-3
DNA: TGTGCCAGCAGTGAAGCGGGACAGGGCACAGATACGCAGTATTTT
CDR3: CASSEAGQGTDTQYF

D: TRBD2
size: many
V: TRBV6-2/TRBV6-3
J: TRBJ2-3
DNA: TGTGCCAGCAGTTACCAGCGGGAGACAGATACGCAGTATTTT
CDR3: CASSYQRETDTQYF

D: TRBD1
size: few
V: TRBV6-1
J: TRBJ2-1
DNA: TGTGCCAGCAGTGAAGTAGGGGGCTACTCCTACAATGAGCAGTTCTTC
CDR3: CASSEVGGYSYNEQFF

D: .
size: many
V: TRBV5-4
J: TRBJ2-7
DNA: TGTGCCAGCACCTCCGGGGGCGAGCAGTACTTC
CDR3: CASTSGGEQYF

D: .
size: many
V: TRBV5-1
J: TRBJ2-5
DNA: TGCGCCAGCAGCTTAATGGCGAGCCAAGAGACCCAGTACTTC
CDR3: CASSLMASQETQYF

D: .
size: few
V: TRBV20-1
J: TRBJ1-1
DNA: TGCAGTGCTCAACCGGGACGGTGGAATTTTGAAGCTTTCTTT
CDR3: CSAQPGRWNFEAFF

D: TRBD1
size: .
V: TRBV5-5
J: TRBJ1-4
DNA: TGTGCCAGCAGCTGGGGGGACAGTTCAAATGAAAAACTGTTTTTT
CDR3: CASSWGDSSNEKLFF

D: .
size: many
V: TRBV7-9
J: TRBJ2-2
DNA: TGTGCCAGCAGCTTGACAGTAAACACCGGGGAGCTGTTTTTT
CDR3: CASSLTVNTGELFF

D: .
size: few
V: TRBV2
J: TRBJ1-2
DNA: TGTGCCAGCAGCTCTGAGCTTAACTATGGCTACACCTTC
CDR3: CASSSELNYGYTF

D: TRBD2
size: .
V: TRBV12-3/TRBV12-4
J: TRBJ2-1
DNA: TGTGCCAGCAGTTCTAAAAGCGGGGACTCCTACAATGAGCAGTTCTTC
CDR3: CASSSKSGDSYNEQFF

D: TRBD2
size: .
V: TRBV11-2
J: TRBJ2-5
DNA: TGTGCCAGCAGCGGACGACTAGCGGGGACCCAGTACTTC
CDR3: CASSGRLAGTQYF